The TCR beta chain described here comes from a study of tumor and adjacent non-tumor tissue in lung cancer. The V gene's germline CDR1 is SGHDN and CDR2 FVKESK. The CDR3 is 14 residues long. This clonotype has just a few counts. An end of the junction differs from the germline gene, which may be a read error. RNA was extracted from bulk tissue without any cell sorting. A modified ARM-PCR protocol with three rounds of nested PCR amplified TCRbeta. Each CDR3 protein is one row after TCRdb ran MiXCR on the multiplex PCR reads. Among about 93,000 distinct CDR3 sequences, 61% were seen once, and the ten largest hold approximately 15%.

This receptor was taken from a man between 65 and 79 years old with non-small cell lung cancer. This sequence joins TRBV14 and TRBJ2-1; the D gene could be TRBD1 or TRBD2 (5 bases each). The sample consisted of lung tumor tissue. CDR3 DNA sequence: TGTGGCAGCAGCCAATATAGTTGGGGGAATGAGCAGTTCTTC. This codes for CGSSQYSWGNEQFF.